This entry concerns a single TCR beta chain. The data are from a study of blood T cell repertoires in COVID-19. Germline lookup yields CDR1 MNHEY and CDR2 SVGAGI. The CDR3 has 15 residues. With 7 bases removed from V and 3 bases from J, the gap between germline ends came to 18 bases. Source study methods: Estimation of nucleated cell counts relied on the amplification of reference gene primers. TCRdb's table, derived via immunoSEQ multiplex PCR, lists solely in-frame clones and lacks some. D and trimming were read from the DNA, whereas the V and J calls and clone size are those reported in that table. This sample has around 100,000 clones, with approximately 80% found just once.

The source is a woman aged 40 to 50 with acute or convalescent COVID-19. Sequencing was performed on peripheral blood. The chain carries TRBV6-5 and TRBJ2-5; D is uncertain. CDR3 in amino acids: CASNFNALLKETQYF. CDR3 in DNA: TGTGCCAGCAACTTTAACGCGCTATTGAAAGAGACCCAGTACTTC.